Listed here are 22 T cell receptor beta chains from one sample, sequenced in a study of cytomegalovirus exposure and HLA in healthy donors (dated by TCRdb to about 2017). The library was generated by the immunoSEQ multiplex PCR assay. A mixture of 60 forward primers for TCR Vbeta segments and 13 reverse primers for TCR Jbeta segments was used in the multiplex PCR. Imported from immuneACCESS, the table was reduced by TCRdb to in-frame sequences with V and J called. These copies leave out some clones; in studies compared against another copy, an unresolved V gene accounts for under half, and the cause of the remainder is not known. The sample profile shows fewer than 60,000 clones; approximately 80% of them were found once. The ten largest clones capture approximately 3.3% of the sample. Sequencing used PBMCs. The receptors come from a woman in her thirties or forties in good health and CMV-seropositive.

V gene TRBV15 combines with J gene TRBJ1-4, with D possibly matching TRBD1 (5 bases). With 5 bases removed from V and 0 bases from J, the gap between germline ends came to 19 bases. Per the germline V gene, CDR1 is LNHNV and CDR2 is YYDKDF (reference sequence). The CDR3 loop spans 18 amino acids. The CDR3: CATSLSKGMAATNEKLFF. The CDR3 nucleotides read TGTGCCACCAGCTTATCTAAGGGGATGGCGGCAACTAATGAAAAACTGTTTTTT.

The chain is built from TRBV11-2 and TRBJ1-2; D is perhaps TRBD1 (6 bases). The V gene lost 5 bases and the J gene lost 3 bases, with 16 bases spanning the gap. The CDR3 length is 15 residues. The V gene's germline CDR1 is SGHAT and CDR2 FQNNGV. CDR3: CASSPHVRGDYGYTF. The CDR3 DNA sequence: TGTGCCAGCAGCCCCCATGTCAGGGGCGACTATGGCTACACCTTC.

The gene calls are TRBV13 and TRBJ2-5, with a weak D call TRBD2 (7 bases). The CDR3 contains 16 residues. Germline V lookup: CDR1 PRHDT, CDR2 FYEKMQ (reference sequence). V shed 7 bases and J shed 9 bases, with 27 bases lying between them. The CDR3 loop is CASIFQRRGPGSAQYF. The CDR3 DNA reads TGTGCCAGCATCTTCCAGAGGCGGGGGCCGGGTTCGGCCCAGTACTTC.

V is TRBV19 and J is TRBJ1-5; 12 bases line up with TRBD1. The J segment lost 4 bases and the V segment lost 3 bases, leaving 1 base of the junction unmatched. This CDR3 has 15 residues. Germline V gene data show CDR1 as LNHDA and CDR2 as SQIVND (reference sequence). DNA for the CDR3: TGTGCCAGTAGTATGGGACAGGGGGCGAATCAGCCCCAGCATTTT. Residues: CASSMGQGANQPQHF.

This clone came up a few times. This chain links TRBV5-1 with TRBJ2-7; 7 bases are a match to TRBD1. In germline, CDR1 is SGHRS, CDR2 YFSETQ. The J segment lost 0 bases and the V segment lost 4 bases, leaving 4 bases of the junction unmatched. This CDR3 is built from 14 residues. CDR3 loop: CASSDRDSSYEQYF. CDR3 bases: TGCGCCAGCAGCGACCGGGACAGCTCCTACGAGCAGTACTTC. Supplemented by reference TRBV5-1 and TRBJ2-7, the full variable domain reads KAGVTQTPRYLIKTRGQQVTLSCSPISGHRSVSWYQQTPGQGLQFLFEYFSETQRNKGNFPGRFSGRQFSNSRSEMNVSTLELGDSALYLCASSDRDSSYEQYFGPGTRLTVT.

The chain carries TRBV7-8 and TRBJ2-1; 10 nucleotides align to TRBD2. Germline V lookup: CDR1 SGHVS, CDR2 FQNEAQ. This CDR3 spans 15 amino acids. V lost 5 bases and J lost 5; bases outside the gene matches: 6. CDR3 DNA: TGTGCCAGCAGCCCGGCGGGACTAGCGCACAATGAGCAGTTCTTC. Translation gives CASSPAGLAHNEQFF.

The gene calls are TRBV5-8 and TRBJ2-3; 8 nucleotides line up with TRBD2. CDR1 SGHTS and CDR2 YDEGEE come from the germline V gene. Trimming removed 3 bases from V and 1 base from J; junction bases left unmatched: 7. This CDR3 is built from 16 residues. CDR3: CASSSGVAGRTDTQYF. The CDR3 DNA follows: TGTGCCAGCAGCTCCGGGGTAGCGGGGCGCACAGATACGCAGTATTTT.

The J gene is TRBJ1-2, the V gene TRBV30; 9 bases match TRBD1. The CDR3 has 13 amino acids. The V segment lost 3 bases and the J segment 6 bases; nucleotides outside the gene matches: 5. Germline values: CDR1 GTSNPN, CDR2 SVGIG (reference sequence). This chain's CDR3 is CAWRVQGADGYTF. In DNA, the CDR3 is TGTGCCTGGAGAGTACAGGGGGCCGATGGCTACACCTTC.

The V and J genes are TRBV11-3 and TRBJ2-1; 11 nucleotides align to TRBD1. The trim removed 3 bases at V and 6 bases at J, leaving 4 bases unmatched. The CDR3 totals 15 residues. Germline lookup yields CDR1 SGHNT and CDR2 YENEEA. CDR3 protein: CASSFAGTGGNEQFF. CDR3 nucleotide sequence: TGTGCCAGCAGCTTCGCCGGGACAGGGGGCAATGAGCAGTTCTTC.

V is TRBV30 and J is TRBJ1-2; 9 nucleotides agree with TRBD1. The CDR3 length is 14 residues. The germline V gene encodes CDR1 GTSNPN and CDR2 SVGIG (reference sequence). With V trimmed by 4 bases and J by 5 bases, 8 bases remained unmatched. In nucleotides, the CDR3 is TGTGCCTGGACTAGGGGACAGGGCGTTTATGGCTACACCTTC. Protein: CAWTRGQGVYGYTF.

DNA of the CDR3: TGTGCCACCAGGGGGACAGCAGGGGAAAAACTGTTTTTT. This codes for CATRGTAGEKLFF. The chain combines TRBV10-3 with TRBJ1-4; TRBD1 aligns across 7 bases. The CDR3 runs 13 residues. With 10 bases clipped from V and 8 bases from J, the junction kept 10 bases outside the gene matches. The V gene's germline CDR1 is ENHRY and CDR2 SYGVKD.

This clone has a handful of counts. V gene TRBV7-9 combines with J gene TRBJ2-4; D not resolved. V gave up 4 bases and J gave up 0 bases, with 7 bases separating them. The germline CDR1 and CDR2 sequences are SEHNR and FQNEAQ (reference sequence). This CDR3 has 14 amino acids. The CDR3 DNA reads as TGTGCCAGCAGCTCCGTCCTAGCCAAAAACATTCAGTACTTC. Its translation: CASSSVLAKNIQYF. Full variable domain (outside the CDR3, taken from reference TRBV7-9 and TRBJ2-4): DTGVSQNPRHKITKRGQNVTFRCDPISEHNRLYWYRQTLGQGPEFLTYFQNEAQLEKSRLLSDRFSAERPKGSFSTLEIQRTEQGDSAMYLCASSSVLAKNIQYFGAGTRLSVL.

The chain combines TRBV10-3 with TRBJ1-2; 9 bases map to TRBD1. Per the germline V gene, CDR1 is ENHRY and CDR2 is SYGVKD. The length of the CDR3 is 14 residues. The ends lost 5 bases at V and 5 bases at J; junction bases unmatched: 6. This CDR3 is CAISPGTGRYGYTF. The CDR3, as DNA: TGTGCCATCAGTCCGGGGACAGGGAGGTATGGCTACACCTTC.

V is TRBV18 and J is TRBJ2-1; weak D call: TRBD2 (6 bases). Germline CDR1 reads KGHSH; CDR2 reads LQKENI. The CDR3 runs 14 residues. Trimming left V 0 bases short and J 9 bases short, with 12 bases between. CDR3: CASSPPLRGGEQFF. The CDR3 DNA reads TGTGCCAGCTCACCACCGTTGAGGGGAGGTGAGCAGTTCTTC.

The chain links TRBV7-9 to TRBJ2-7; D is perhaps TRBD2 (5 bases). Germline V gives CDR1 SEHNR, CDR2 FQNEAQ (reference sequence). V lost 5 bases, J lost 5 bases, and 10 bases lay in between. This CDR3 has 12 amino acids. The DNA for the CDR3 is TGTGCCAGCAGCCCGGGGATCGACGAGCAGTACTTC. Translation gives CASSPGIDEQYF.

The J gene is TRBJ1-2, the V gene TRBV5-1; D may be TRBD1 (6 bases). V shed 0 bases and J shed 8 bases, with 11 bases lying between them. CDR1 is SGHRS, CDR2 YFSETQ, per germline. The CDR3 spans 13 residues. The CDR3 spells CASSLAAGDGYTF. The DNA for the CDR3 is TGCGCCAGCAGCTTGGCGGCAGGGGACGGCTACACCTTC.

With respect to this clone: Other nucleotide sequences in the sample specify the same CDR3. V and J are TRBV19 and TRBJ2-7; 10 bases fit TRBD1. V lost 9 bases and J lost 3; bases outside the gene matches: 8. CDR1 is LNHDA, CDR2 SQIVND, per germline (reference sequence). The CDR3 loop spans 14 amino acids. The CDR3 is CASSATGGIYEQYF. The CDR3 DNA reads TGTGCCAGCTCTGCGACAGGGGGCATCTACGAGCAGTACTTC.

This clone has more than one count but fewer than ten. The chain links TRBV5-6 to TRBJ1-5, with 8 bases lining up with TRBD1. The V and J ends lost 2 bases and 2 bases, in that order; junction bases with no gene match: 9. CDR1 is SGHDT and CDR2 is YYEEEE in the germline V gene. CDR3 length: 17 residues. CDR3 sequence reads: CASSFSQGALGNQPQHF. The CDR3 coding sequence is TGTGCCAGCAGCTTCTCGCAGGGGGCGCTTGGCAATCAGCCCCAGCATTTT.

This clone was found once. This chain connects TRBV5-4 to TRBJ2-3, with 8 bases aligning to TRBD1. Germline CDR1 SGHNT, CDR2 YYREEE (reference sequence). This CDR3 has 14 residues. The V gene end was trimmed by 4 bases and the J gene end by 9 bases; junction bases not matched to a gene: 10. CDR3 sequence: CASSPGQGRNTQYF. In DNA form, the CDR3 reads TGTGCCAGCAGCCCAGGACAGGGTCGGAACACGCAGTATTTT.

V and J are TRBV27 and TRBJ1-3, with D unclear. The CDR3 runs to 14 residues. Germline V lookup: CDR1 MNHEY, CDR2 SMNVEV (reference sequence). V shed 2 bases and J shed 3 bases, with 8 bases lying between them. CDR3 residues: CASSLGGFGNTIYF. The CDR3 nucleotides are TGTGCCAGCAGTTTAGGTGGCTTTGGAAACACCATATATTTT.

The chain is built from TRBV7-2 and TRBJ2-7; 8 positions match TRBD1. CDR3 length equals 15 residues. Germline trimming cut 0 bases from V and 1 base from J; bases unmatched to any gene: 2. Germline V gives CDR1 SGHTA, CDR2 FQGNSA. CDR3 in amino acids: CASSLAGTGSYEQYF. The CDR3 region has the DNA TGTGCCAGCAGCTTAGCTGGGACAGGTTCCTACGAGCAGTACTTC. Complete variable domain (other parts from reference TRBV7-2 and TRBJ2-7): GAGVSQSPSNKVTEKGKDVELRCDPISGHTALYWYRQSLGQGLEFLIYFQGNSAPDKSGLPSDRFSAERTGGSVSTLTIQRTQQEDSAVYLCASSLAGTGSYEQYFGPGTRLTVT.

This clone was counted only a few times. J is TRBJ2-3 and V is TRBV7-8, with D possibly TRBD1 on 7 matching bases. V was trimmed by 9 bases and J by 2 bases, leaving 24 bases between them. Germline V gives CDR1 SGHVS, CDR2 FQNEAQ. CDR3 length equals 17 residues. The CDR3 DNA reads as TGTGCCAGTAAAAGGAGGGGGCAGGGCACCACCACAGATACGCAGTATTTT. Amino acid sequence: CASKRRGQGTTTDTQYF.